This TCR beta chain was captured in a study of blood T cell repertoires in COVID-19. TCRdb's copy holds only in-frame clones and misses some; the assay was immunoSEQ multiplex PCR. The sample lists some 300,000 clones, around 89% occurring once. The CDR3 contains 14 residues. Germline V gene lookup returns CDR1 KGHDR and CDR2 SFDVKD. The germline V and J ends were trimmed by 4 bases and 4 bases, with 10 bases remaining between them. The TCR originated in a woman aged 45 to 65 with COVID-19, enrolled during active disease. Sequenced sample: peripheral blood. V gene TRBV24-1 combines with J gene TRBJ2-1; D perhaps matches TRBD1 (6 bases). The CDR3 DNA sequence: TGTGCCACCAGTGAGGGGACAAAATACAATGAGCAGTTCTTC. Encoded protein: CATSEGTKYNEQFF.